The sequence of this T cell receptor (beta chain) was determined in a study of molecular identifiers for immune sequencing clone quantification (dated by TCRdb to the late 2010s). Notes on the research overall: For a replicate experiment, RNA from 20,000 or 100,000 naive CD8 T cells was divided into five aliquots, of which four were sequenced. The study was a methods study using CD8 T cells to benchmark molecular-identifier clustering-based TCR repertoire sequencing (MIDCIRS) and TCR RNA copy counting.

Study-level results and caveats: Modeling estimated roughly 3.2 recovered TCR RNA copies per cell, compared with about ten by digital PCR, which implies 30% to 35% capture efficiency. In CMV-specific effector cells, over 99% of molecules were held by clones above 20 RNA copies, whereas under 1% of molecules were held by such clones in naive cells. The naive libraries included spiked-in Jurkat TCR RNA (roughly 9 copies' worth), and this RNA is not part of the donor repertoire. Highly expanded clone sizes could be underestimated if identical TCR molecules share a barcode. When barcode sub-clustering was left out, chimeric consensus sequences inflated TCR diversity, with chimeras reaching as high as 47%. Spiked-in Jurkat TCR RNA equivalent to a single cell was reported to be detectable even among 850,000 to 1,000,000 naive CD8 T cells.

The method was PCR. Sequencer: Illumina HiSeq 4000. Bulk TCR libraries were made following a previously described method, with the TCR primers given in Table S5. The Qiagen AllPrep DNA/RNA kit was used to purify total RNA. Before analysis, reads from multiple sequencing runs of the same library were pooled. The published analysis was carried out like this. Reads were retained only if an exact TCR constant sequence was present, and the retained reads were trimmed to 150 nt and grouped according to their 12-nt molecular barcodes. Reads within each barcode group were sub-clustered using a 15% Levenshtein threshold, and quality-weighted consensus sequences were constructed for each RNA molecule. Non-functional sequences were excluded, and lower-count sequences lying one edit away from another sequence were also excluded. On the basis of fitting two negative binomial distributions, barcode sub-clusters with fewer than 20% of the maximum read count were discarded. TCRdb reran the public reads through fastp at Q25 and MiXCR, keeping productive beta chains. Rows merge per CDR3 protein into single entries with the most common DNA and genes. What appears here as the V and J calls and clone size reflects TCRdb's work, not the paper's. The sample table contains some 65,000 distinct CDR3 sequences; only one count was recorded for under 20% of them. The ten most abundant clones make up about 1.4% of the sample.

V loses 4 bases, J loses 4 bases, and the germline ends lie 4 bases apart. CDR1 and CDR2 (SQVTM, ANQGSEA) derive from the germline V gene. Measured from the cysteine to the phenylalanine, the CDR3 is 11 residues long. Only CDR3 DNA remains: 33 bases, in frame from the first base. Naive CD8 T cell libraries were made from roughly 20,000 to 1,000,000 sorted cells using 10%, 30% or 50% of purified RNA. Naive CD8 T cells were FACS-sorted as CD8+CD4-CCR7+CD45RA+ on a BD FACSAria II into RLT Plus buffer. To test detection sensitivity, Jurkat RNA equivalent to over 8 TCR copies was spiked into samples of about 19,000-1,000,000 naive CD8 T cells. CD8 T cells were enriched with RosetteSep CD8+ T Cell Enrichment Cocktail and Ficoll-Paque, followed by ACK red cell lysis. This clonotype was observed at least ten times. This clone's antigen is unknown. It has no much larger one-base neighbor in the sample; base qualities were not kept.

The chain uses TRBV29-1 and TRBJ2-2, with no reliable assignment of the D segment. The clonotype comes from a human donor in good health. Some libraries in this study had Jurkat cell RNA spiked in. The sample comprised naive CD8+ T cells from blood, with Jurkat cell RNA spiked in. According to the study, the label for this sample's cell subset or site signals: FACS-sorted CD8+CD4-CCR7+CD45RA+ naive T cells. The DNA reads as follows: TGCAGCGTTGTAGTCACCGGGGAGCTGTTTTTT. Its product reads: CSVVVTGELFF.